This T cell receptor (beta chain) was captured by sequencing in a study of post-analysis software for immune sequencing data. The study's findings and limits: Analysis by F measure revealed that same-batch samples clustered strongly together. In patients, a few TRBV segments were more frequent than in controls, with TRBV5-6, TRBV5-1 and TRBV20-1 among them.

Unique molecular identifiers tagged the TCR beta cDNA libraries. Via MiXCR, TCRdb re-called the PCR reads, giving one row per CDR3 protein. The sample has roughly 700,000 distinct CDR3 sequences, 25% to 30% seen once. Comment on this clonotype: What it binds is unknown.

This CDR3 comprises 16 residues. CDR1 and CDR2 from the germline V gene are SGHTA and FQGNSA. Trimming cost V 3 bases and J 5 bases, with 16 bases left between them. The chain has TRBV7-2 and TRBJ1-4; no definite D call. Sequenced: blood. The receptor was isolated from a girl aged 5 to 17 with multiple sclerosis. CDR3 in DNA: TGTGCCAGCAGCTTCTCGGGTGAACAGAGAAATGAAAAACTGTTTTTT. Encoded protein: CASSFSGEQRNEKLFF.